The T cell receptor (beta chain) under discussion was sequenced for a study of blood T cells in healthy people across ages. Study findings and constraints: Getting older went along with TCR beta diversity per million T cells dropping roughly linearly. Diversity estimated from one million T cells was considered an underestimate.

In the case of this clonotype: The antigen remains unidentified.

Drawing of peripheral blood yielded approximately 10 milliliters from each donor. With a J-beta primer mix and a sample-barcoded 5' primer, a second PCR ran about 7 to 12 cycles. Tagging of each cDNA molecule was performed by a template-switch adaptor with 12 random nucleotides. TCRdb re-analysed the 5' RACE reads in MiXCR, keeping a single row per CDR3 protein. The repertoire consists of 1.5 million to 2 million distinct CDR3 sequences, with around half occurring once and the leading ten covering around 2.1%. The material sequenced was blood. The receptor comes from a woman aged 40-49 years in good health.

The CDR3 nucleotides are TGTGCCAGCTCACCAAAGGGAGTTAACTATGGCTACACCTTC. It specifies CASSPKGVNYGYTF. The chain couples TRBV18 to TRBJ1-2; D is undetermined. Germline CDR1 and CDR2: KGHSH and LQKENI. The CDR3 spans 14 residues. With 2 bases removed from V and 1 base from J, the gap between germline ends came to 8 bases.